The T cell receptor beta chain under discussion was sequenced for a study of T cell responses to AZD1222 COVID-19 vaccine. Study conclusions and caveats: Scientists sampled the repertoires only once the peak T cell response had passed. The donor cohort was predominantly white British with a female majority, and clonal diversity may have been underestimated. Vaccine-associated CD4 TCRs spanned spike, dominant at 160-218 and 743-854.

Measured with immunoSEQ multiplex PCR; TCRdb has only the in-frame clones, and not every one. This sample yields approximately 60,000 clones, of which 86% are seen a single time; 6.9% belongs to the top ten. Second-dose intervals of approximately 4 or approximately 12 weeks were pooled. Regarding this clone: Its target is not known.

The CDR3 loop spans 14 amino acids. Trimming took off 1 base at V and 4 bases at J, with 12 bases between the two ends. Germline-derived CDR1 and CDR2 are SGHRS and YFSETQ. The sample consisted of peripheral blood, taken 28 days after the second AZD1222 dose. This clonotype was obtained from an adult who received the AZD1222 COVID-19 vaccine. V gene TRBV5-1 combines with J gene TRBJ2-7, with D tentatively TRBD1 (6 bases). This chain's CDR3 is CASSLTGQLYEQYF. CDR3 coding DNA: TGCGCCAGCAGCTTGACGGGACAACTTTACGAGCAGTACTTC.